This passage covers 14 T cell receptor beta chains from one sample sequenced in a study of T cell responses to AZD1222 COVID-19 vaccine. Sequencing used immunoSEQ multiplex PCR; TCRdb keeps in-frame clones, though not all of them. Among roughly 170,000 clones listed, about 91% were seen once. The sequences come from peripheral blood, collected on day 0 of AZD1222 vaccination. The receptors stem from an adult in good health.

This chain links TRBV7-3 with TRBJ2-3; TRBD2 matches at 10 bases. The CDR3 contains 17 residues. Losses at the gene ends were 6 bases for V and 8 bases for J; bases not matched to a gene: 17. CDR1 SGHTA and CDR2 FQGTGA come from the germline V gene. The chain's CDR3 is CASSQTRRAGGPGTQYF. The CDR3 DNA sequence: TGTGCCAGCAGTCAAACCCGGCGAGCGGGAGGGCCGGGTACGCAGTATTTT.

The V call is TRBV18, the J call TRBJ2-6; TRBD2 matches 7 bases. CDR1 is KGHSH and CDR2 is LQKENI in the germline V gene. This CDR3 region has 16 residues. V gave up 6 bases and J gave up 0 bases; unmatched junction bases: 5. The chain's CDR3 is CASSPTSSSGANVLTF. In DNA form, the CDR3 reads TGTGCCAGCTCCCCGACTAGCAGCTCTGGGGCCAACGTCCTGACTTTC.

V gene TRBV6-2 or TRBV6-3 combines with J gene TRBJ1-2; D not certain. The CDR3 loop spans 14 amino acids. V was clipped by 8 bases and J by 8 bases, with 21 bases between them. The germline gives CDR1 MNHEY, CDR2 SVGEGT. The CDR3, as DNA: TGTGCCAGCGGCCACGCAGGTGACCGACGGGGCTACACCTTC. It encodes CASGHAGDRRGYTF.

This chain joins TRBV7-6 and TRBJ2-1, with 13 bases lining up with TRBD2. Germline trimming cut 3 bases from V and 4 bases from J; bases unmatched to any gene: 9. The V gene's germline CDR1 is SGHVS and CDR2 FNYEAQ. The CDR3 sequence is 18 residues long. The CDR3 here is CASSFYTSGRARYNEQFF. The CDR3 coding sequence is TGTGCCAGCAGCTTTTATACTAGCGGGAGGGCCAGGTACAATGAGCAGTTCTTC.

This clone appeared once. The rearrangement links TRBV2 to TRBJ1-2; D unresolved. CDR3 length: 14 residues. V shed 6 bases and J shed 3 bases, with 14 bases lying between them. Germline V CDR1 and CDR2: SNHLY, FYNNEI. The DNA for the CDR3 is TGTGCCAGCAGGGAACGGATCCTACACTATGGCTACACCTTC. Translation: CASRERILHYGYTF.

The chain carries TRBV4-1 and TRBJ1-2; TRBD1 matches at 7 bases. This CDR3 is built from 13 residues. V dropped 6 bases and J dropped 6; count of bases not matched to a gene: 7. The germline CDR1 and CDR2 sequences are MGHRA and YSYEKL. CDR3 residues: CASSPRQGHGYTF. The CDR3 nucleotides read TGCGCCAGCAGTCCCAGACAGGGTCATGGCTACACCTTC.

This rearrangement joins TRBV7-8 to TRBJ1-1; D not certain. This CDR3 contains 13 residues. Trimming took off 4 bases at V and 5 bases at J, with 11 bases between the two ends. Germline loops: CDR1 SGHVS, CDR2 FQNEAQ. CDR3 sequence reads: CASSSPGWTEAFF. The CDR3 DNA sequence: TGTGCCAGCAGCTCTCCCGGGTGGACTGAAGCTTTCTTT.

The gene calls are TRBV5-4 and TRBJ1-1; D is unclear. V was pared by 4 bases and J by 3 bases, with 19 bases between. Germline V lookup: CDR1 SGHNT, CDR2 YYREEE (reference sequence). This CDR3 comprises 16 residues. The CDR3 DNA reads TGTGCCAGCAGCCCGGGGATCCGGGCGGTTGACACTGAAGCTTTCTTT. It is translated as CASSPGIRAVDTEAFF.

V usage is TRBV5-4 and J usage is TRBJ2-7; 8 bases are a match to TRBD2. Germline values: CDR1 SGHNT, CDR2 YYREEE (reference sequence). The CDR3 extends over 14 amino acids. V shed 1 base, J shed 5 bases, and the junction held 5 bases outside the gene matches. For the CDR3, the DNA is TGTGCCAGCAGCTTGCCGGGGGGGCCAAACGAGCAGTACTTC. Translating gives CASSLPGGPNEQYF.

The J gene is TRBJ2-7, the V gene TRBV18; tentative D call: TRBD2 (6 bases). Germline CDR1 and CDR2: KGHSH and LQKENI. The length of the CDR3 is 13 residues. V lost 2 bases, J lost 6 bases, and 11 bases lay in between. This CDR3 is CASSPSGVLEQYF. The CDR3 DNA is TGTGCCAGCTCACCATCGGGGGTTCTCGAGCAGTACTTC.

The chain is built from TRBV28 and TRBJ1-1, with a weak D call TRBD1 (5 bases). V was shortened by 6 bases and J by 4 bases, with 24 bases between the two germline ends. The CDR3 length is 17 residues. Germline CDR1 MDHEN, CDR2 SYDVKM. The CDR3 DNA reads as TGTGCCAGCAGCTACACTCGGGTCTCAAGCGGGGGCACTGAAGCTTTCTTT. Translated: CASSYTRVSSGGTEAFF.

The chain is built from TRBV5-4 and TRBJ1-2; TRBD1 matches 11 bases. Germline lookup yields CDR1 SGHNT and CDR2 YYREEE (reference sequence). The CDR3 extends over 16 amino acids. The trim removed 4 bases at V and 8 bases at J, leaving 13 bases unmatched. CDR3 DNA sequence: TGTGCCAGCAGCCCCCGTCCCGGACAGGGGGCGCGAGGCTACACCTTC. The encoded protein is CASSPRPGQGARGYTF.

The V gene is TRBV9, the J gene TRBJ1-3; D unclear. The length of the CDR3 is 14 residues. V was shortened by 6 bases and J by 0 bases, with 10 bases between the two germline ends. The V gene's germline CDR1 is SGDLS and CDR2 YYNGEE. CDR3 protein: CASKGLSSGNTIYF. For the CDR3, the DNA is TGTGCCAGCAAAGGACTGTCCTCTGGAAACACCATATATTTT.

V gene TRBV7-2 combines with J gene TRBJ1-6; TRBD1 aligns across 7 bases. Per the germline V gene, CDR1 is SGHTA and CDR2 is FQGNSA. The CDR3 is 15 residues long. Germline trimming cut 5 bases from V and 4 bases from J; bases unmatched to any gene: 5. The CDR3 sequence is CASSQSGQYNSPLHF. CDR3 bases: TGTGCCAGCAGCCAGTCGGGACAGTATAATTCACCCCTCCACTTT.